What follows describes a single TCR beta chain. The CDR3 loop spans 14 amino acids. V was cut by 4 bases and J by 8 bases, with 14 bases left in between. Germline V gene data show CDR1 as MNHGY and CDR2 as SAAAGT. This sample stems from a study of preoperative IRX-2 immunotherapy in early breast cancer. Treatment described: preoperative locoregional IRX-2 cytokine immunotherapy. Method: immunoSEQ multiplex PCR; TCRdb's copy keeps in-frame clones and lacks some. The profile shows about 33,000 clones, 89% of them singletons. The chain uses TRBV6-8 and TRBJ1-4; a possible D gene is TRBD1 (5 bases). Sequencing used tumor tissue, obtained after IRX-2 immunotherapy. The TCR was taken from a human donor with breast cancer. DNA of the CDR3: TGTGCCAGCAGTTGGGGAACCCGGGGCGAAAAACTGTTTTTT. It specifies CASSWGTRGEKLFF.